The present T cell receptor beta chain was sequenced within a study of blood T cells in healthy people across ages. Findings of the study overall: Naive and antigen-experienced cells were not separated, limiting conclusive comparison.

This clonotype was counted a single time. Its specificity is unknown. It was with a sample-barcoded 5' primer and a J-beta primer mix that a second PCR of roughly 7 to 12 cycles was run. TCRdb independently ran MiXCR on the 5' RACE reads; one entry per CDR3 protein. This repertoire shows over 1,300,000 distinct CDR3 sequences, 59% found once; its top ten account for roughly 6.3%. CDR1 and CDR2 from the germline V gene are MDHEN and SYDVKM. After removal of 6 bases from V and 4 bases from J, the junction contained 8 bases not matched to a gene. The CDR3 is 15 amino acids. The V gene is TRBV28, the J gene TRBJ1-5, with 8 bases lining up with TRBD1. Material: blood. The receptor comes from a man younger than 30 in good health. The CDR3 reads CASSLDRGRNQPQHF. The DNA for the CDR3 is TGTGCCAGCAGCCTCGACAGGGGACGTAATCAGCCCCAGCATTTT. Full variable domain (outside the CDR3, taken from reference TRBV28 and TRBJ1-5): DVKVTQSSRYLVKRTGEKVFLECVQDMDHENMFWYRQDPGLGLRLIYFSYDVKMKEKGDIPEGYSVSREKKERFSLILESASTNQTSMYLCASSLDRGRNQPQHFGDGTRLSIL.